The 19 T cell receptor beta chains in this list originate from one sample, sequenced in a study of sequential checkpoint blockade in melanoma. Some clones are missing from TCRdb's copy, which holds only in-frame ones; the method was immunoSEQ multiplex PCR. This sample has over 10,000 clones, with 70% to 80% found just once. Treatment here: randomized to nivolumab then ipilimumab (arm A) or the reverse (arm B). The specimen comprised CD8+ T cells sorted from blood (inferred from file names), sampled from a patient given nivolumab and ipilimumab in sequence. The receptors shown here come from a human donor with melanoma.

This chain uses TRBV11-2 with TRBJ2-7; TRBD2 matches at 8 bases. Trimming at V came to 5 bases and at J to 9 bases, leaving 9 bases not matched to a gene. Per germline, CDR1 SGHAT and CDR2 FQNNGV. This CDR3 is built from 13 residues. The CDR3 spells CASSALAVGGQYF. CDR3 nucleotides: TGTGCCAGCAGCGCACTAGCGGTGGGGGGGCAGTACTTC. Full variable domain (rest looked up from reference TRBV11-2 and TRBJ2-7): EAGVAQSPRYKIIEKRQSVAFWCNPISGHATLYWYQQILGQGPKLLIQFQNNGVVDDSQLPKDRFSAERLKGVDSTLKIQPAKLEDSAVYLCASSALAVGGQYFGPGTRLTVT.

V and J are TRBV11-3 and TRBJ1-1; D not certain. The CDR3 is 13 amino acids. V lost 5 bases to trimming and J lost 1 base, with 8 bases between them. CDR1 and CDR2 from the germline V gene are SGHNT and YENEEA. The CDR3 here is CASSLTRNTEAFF. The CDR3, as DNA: TGTGCCAGCAGCCTCACAAGGAACACTGAAGCTTTCTTT.

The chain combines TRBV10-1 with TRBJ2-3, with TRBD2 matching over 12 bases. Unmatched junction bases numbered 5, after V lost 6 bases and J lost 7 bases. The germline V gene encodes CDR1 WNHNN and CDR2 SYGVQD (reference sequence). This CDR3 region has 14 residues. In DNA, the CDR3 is TGCGCCAGCAGCAGGACTAGCGGGGCGAATACGCAGTATTTT. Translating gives CASSRTSGANTQYF.

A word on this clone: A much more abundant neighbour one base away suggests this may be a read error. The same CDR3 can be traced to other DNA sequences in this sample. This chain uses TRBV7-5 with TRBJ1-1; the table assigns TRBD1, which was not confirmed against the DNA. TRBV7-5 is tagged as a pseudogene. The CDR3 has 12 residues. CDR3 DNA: TGTGCCAGCAGCCAAATGAACACTGAAGCTTTCTTT. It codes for CASSQMNTEAFF.

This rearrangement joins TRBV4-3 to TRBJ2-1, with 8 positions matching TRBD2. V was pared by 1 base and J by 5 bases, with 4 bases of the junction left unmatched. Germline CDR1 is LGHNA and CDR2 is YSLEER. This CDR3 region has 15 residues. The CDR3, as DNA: TGCGCCAGCAGCCAAGCGGGGGGGTGGGACAATGAGCAGTTCTTC. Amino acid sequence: CASSQAGGWDNEQFF.

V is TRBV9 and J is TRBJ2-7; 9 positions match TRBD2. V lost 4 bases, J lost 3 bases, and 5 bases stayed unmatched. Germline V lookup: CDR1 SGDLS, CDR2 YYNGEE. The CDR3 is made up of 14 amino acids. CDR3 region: CASSPGGRVYEQYF. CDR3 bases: TGTGCCAGCAGCCCAGGCGGGAGGGTCTACGAGCAGTACTTC.

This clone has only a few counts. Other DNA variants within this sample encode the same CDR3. Here the CDR3 DNA reads TGTGCCAGTTCTACAGGGAACAATCAGCCCCAGCATTTT. Translation: CASSTGNNQPQHF. The V call is TRBV19, the J call TRBJ1-5; D is possibly TRBD1 (6 bases). The V end was cut by 8 bases, the J end by 3 bases, with 11 bases between. Germline V gene sequence: CDR1 LNHDA, CDR2 SQIVND (reference sequence). This CDR3 region has 13 residues.

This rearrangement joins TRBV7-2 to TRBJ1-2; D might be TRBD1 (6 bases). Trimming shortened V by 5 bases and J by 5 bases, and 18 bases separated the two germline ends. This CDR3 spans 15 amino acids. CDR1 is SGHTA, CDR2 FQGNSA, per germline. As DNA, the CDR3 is TGTGCCAGCAGCGTATCTCAGGGGTTATGGTATGGCTACACCTTC. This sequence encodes CASSVSQGLWYGYTF.

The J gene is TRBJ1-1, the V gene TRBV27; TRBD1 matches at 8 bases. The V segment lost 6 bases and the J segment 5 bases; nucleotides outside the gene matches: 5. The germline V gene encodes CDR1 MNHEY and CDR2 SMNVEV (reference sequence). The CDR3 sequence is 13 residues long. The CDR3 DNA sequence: TGTGCCAGCAGGATACAGGGGGGGACTGAAGCTTTCTTT. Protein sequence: CASRIQGGTEAFF.

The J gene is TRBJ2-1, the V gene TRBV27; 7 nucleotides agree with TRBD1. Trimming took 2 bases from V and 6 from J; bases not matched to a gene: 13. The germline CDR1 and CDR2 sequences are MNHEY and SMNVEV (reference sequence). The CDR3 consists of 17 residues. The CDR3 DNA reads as TGTGCCAGCAGTTTACCTCCACTTGACAGGGAACCCAATGAGCAGTTCTTC. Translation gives CASSLPPLDREPNEQFF.

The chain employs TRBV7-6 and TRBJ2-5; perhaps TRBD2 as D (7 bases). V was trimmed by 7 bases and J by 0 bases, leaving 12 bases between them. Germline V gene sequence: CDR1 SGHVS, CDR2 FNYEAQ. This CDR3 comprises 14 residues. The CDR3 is CASKGGLYQETQYF. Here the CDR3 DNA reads TGTGCCAGCAAGGGGGGGCTGTACCAAGAGACCCAGTACTTC.

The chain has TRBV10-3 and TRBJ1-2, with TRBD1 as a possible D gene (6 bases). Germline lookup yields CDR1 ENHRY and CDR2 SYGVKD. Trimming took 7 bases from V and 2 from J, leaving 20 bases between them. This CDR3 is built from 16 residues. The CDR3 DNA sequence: TGTGCCATCAAAGCAATCCTCAAGGGGGTCAACTATGGCTACACCTTC. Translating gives CAIKAILKGVNYGYTF.

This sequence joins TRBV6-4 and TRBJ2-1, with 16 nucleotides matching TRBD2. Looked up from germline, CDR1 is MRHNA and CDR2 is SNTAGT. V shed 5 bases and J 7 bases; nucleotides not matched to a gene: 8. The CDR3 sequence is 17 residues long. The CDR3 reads CASSPGTSGRDVNEQFF. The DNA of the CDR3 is TGTGCCAGCAGTCCCGGGACTAGCGGGAGGGATGTAAATGAGCAGTTCTTC.

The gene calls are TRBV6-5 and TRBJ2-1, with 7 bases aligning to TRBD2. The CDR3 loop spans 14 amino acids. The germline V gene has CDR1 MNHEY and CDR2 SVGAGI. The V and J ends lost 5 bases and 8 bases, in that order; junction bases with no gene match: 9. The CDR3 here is CASSTSGAGDEQFF. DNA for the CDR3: TGTGCCAGCAGTACCAGCGGGGCCGGGGATGAGCAGTTCTTC.

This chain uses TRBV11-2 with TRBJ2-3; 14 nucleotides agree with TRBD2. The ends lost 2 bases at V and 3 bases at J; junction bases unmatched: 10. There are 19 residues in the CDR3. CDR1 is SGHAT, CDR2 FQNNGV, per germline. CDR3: CASSLNLPRTSGGTDTQYF. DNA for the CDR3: TGTGCCAGCAGCTTAAACCTCCCCCGGACTAGCGGGGGGACAGATACGCAGTATTTT.

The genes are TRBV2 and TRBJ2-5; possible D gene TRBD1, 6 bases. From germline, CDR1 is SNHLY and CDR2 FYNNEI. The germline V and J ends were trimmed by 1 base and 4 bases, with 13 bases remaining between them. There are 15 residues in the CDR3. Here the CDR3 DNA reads TGTGCCAGCAGTGAAGGTTCAGGGGCGGGAGAGACCCAGTACTTC. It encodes CASSEGSGAGETQYF.

Here the CDR3 DNA reads TGTGCCATCAACCCAGGGGGCGAGAACACTGAAGCTTTCTTT. It codes for CAINPGGENTEAFF. The rearrangement uses TRBV10-3 and TRBJ1-1; TRBD1 matches at 8 bases. V gave up 7 bases and J gave up 1 base; unmatched junction bases: 5. CDR3 length equals 14 residues. Germline V lookup: CDR1 ENHRY, CDR2 SYGVKD.

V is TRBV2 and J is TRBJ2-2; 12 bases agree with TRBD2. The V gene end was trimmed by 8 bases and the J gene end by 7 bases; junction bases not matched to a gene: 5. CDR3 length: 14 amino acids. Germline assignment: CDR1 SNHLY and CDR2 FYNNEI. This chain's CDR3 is CASLAGGPSGELFF. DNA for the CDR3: TGTGCCAGCCTAGCGGGAGGGCCTAGCGGGGAGCTGTTTTTT.

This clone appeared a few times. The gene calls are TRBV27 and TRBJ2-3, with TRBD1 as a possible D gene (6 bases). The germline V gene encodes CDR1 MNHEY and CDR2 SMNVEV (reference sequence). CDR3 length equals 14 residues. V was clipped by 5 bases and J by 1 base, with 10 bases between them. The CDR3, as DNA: TGTGCCAGCAGTCTACAGGGAGGCACAGATACGCAGTATTTT. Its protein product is CASSLQGGTDTQYF.